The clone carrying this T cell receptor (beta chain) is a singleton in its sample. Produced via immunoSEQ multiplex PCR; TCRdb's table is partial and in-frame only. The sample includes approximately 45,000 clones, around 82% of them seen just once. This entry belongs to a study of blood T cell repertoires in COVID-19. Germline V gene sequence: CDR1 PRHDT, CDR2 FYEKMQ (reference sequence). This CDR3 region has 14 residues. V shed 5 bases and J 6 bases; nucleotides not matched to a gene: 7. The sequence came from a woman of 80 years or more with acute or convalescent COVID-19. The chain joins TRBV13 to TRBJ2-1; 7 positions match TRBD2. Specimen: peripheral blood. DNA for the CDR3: TGTGCCAGCAGCCTAGCGACTAGCAGCAATGAGCAGTTCTTC. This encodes CASSLATSSNEQFF.